A single sample gave rise to the 3 T cell receptor beta chains below, sequenced in a study of T cells in Graves' hyperthyroidism and ophthalmopathy. Amplified TCR beta CDR3 regions came from RNA transcripts. In the first-round RT-PCR of the TCR CDR3, the HTBI primer set was used. MiXCR was run by TCRdb on the multiplex PCR reads, yielding one entry per CDR3 protein. The sample gives 700,000 or so distinct CDR3 sequences, about a sixth of which show up once; around 7.7% is in the top ten. The sample comprised blood. These receptors came from a man aged 18 to 30 with Graves' hyperthyroidism.

In this sample, this clonotype turned up a few times. The chain couples TRBV30 to TRBJ2-7; D ambiguous. V lost 2 bases and J lost 2, with 13 bases in between. The CDR3 totals 14 residues. Germline V gives CDR1 GTSNPN, CDR2 SVGIG (reference sequence). CDR3 amino acids: CAWSLSRAAYEQYF. The CDR3 bases are TGTGCCTGGAGTCTGAGCCGGGCGGCCTACGAGCAGTACTTC.

This chain links TRBV5-1 with TRBJ2-5; 9 bases match TRBD1. The V and J ends lost 4 bases and 5 bases, in that order; junction bases with no gene match: 6. The CDR3 runs 14 residues. The germline gives CDR1 SGHRS, CDR2 YFSETQ. CDR3 nucleotide sequence: TGCGCCAGCAGCGTGTCGACAGGGGGGGAGACCCAGTACTTC. Translated, it gives CASSVSTGGETQYF.

To note about this clonotype: This clone may be a read error of a much larger clone one base away. The chain recombines TRBV7-9 with TRBJ2-1; D not resolved. Deletions cut 1 base from V and 6 bases from J, with 10 bases between. This CDR3 spans 14 amino acids. Germline V CDR1 and CDR2: SEHNR, FQNEAQ (reference sequence). The CDR3 loop reads CASSLVGQVNEQFF. The CDR3 DNA follows: TGTGCCAGCAGCTTAGTAGGGCAGGTCAATGAGCAGTTCTTC. Full variable domain (rest looked up from reference TRBV7-9 and TRBJ2-1): DTGVSQNPRHKITKRGQNVTFRCDPISEHNRLYWYRQTLGQGPEFLTYFQNEAQLEKSRLLSDRFSAERPKGSFSTLEIQRTEQGDSAMYLCASSLVGQVNEQFFGPGTRLTVL.